This is a list of T cell receptor beta chains from one sample in a study of blood T cell repertoires in COVID-19. Using immunoSEQ multiplex PCR, the repertoire was profiled, and TCRdb retains in-frame clones only, with some absent. The sample comprises approximately 360,000 clones, approximately 90% of which are singletons, and more than 0.9% rests with the top ten. Sample: PBMCs or T cells enriched from blood (not recorded which). The origin of the receptors is a woman aged 25 to 39 with acute COVID-19. Each CDR3 is given with its conserved first and last residue. Each record gives: V gene, D gene, clone size, J gene, CDR3 protein, CDR3 DNA. A D gene is named only where the DNA matches it firmly. Clone size is not always given. Where it is, it says once, few, many or a class for expanded clones.

V gene: TRBV29-1
D gene: TRBD1
clone size: NA
J gene: TRBJ1-1
CDR3 protein: CSVDRGSTEAFF
CDR3 DNA: TGCAGCGTTGACAGGGGGTCCACTGAAGCTTTCTTT

V gene: TRBV18
D gene: NA
clone size: NA
J gene: TRBJ2-7
CDR3 protein: CASSPPVGEASEQYF
CDR3 DNA: TGTGCCAGCTCACCACCGGTCGGGGAGGCATCCGAGCAGTACTTC

V gene: TRBV27
D gene: NA
clone size: NA
J gene: TRBJ1-2
CDR3 protein: CASSLRGLIGYTF
CDR3 DNA: TGTGCCAGCAGTTTGCGGGGTCTGATCGGCTACACCTTC

V gene: TRBV24-1
D gene: NA
clone size: NA
J gene: TRBJ1-2
CDR3 protein: CATSDGGRGYGYTF
CDR3 DNA: TGTGCCACCAGTGATGGGGGCAGGGGCTACGGCTACACCTTC

V gene: TRBV6-5
D gene: NA
clone size: NA
J gene: TRBJ1-3
CDR3 protein: CASSAGGSGNTIYF
CDR3 DNA: TGTGCCAGCTCAGCCGGGGGCTCTGGAAACACCATATATTTT

V gene: TRBV5-1
D gene: NA
clone size: NA
J gene: TRBJ1-1
CDR3 protein: CASSQVAGGTSPNTEAFF
CDR3 DNA: TGCGCCAGCAGCCAGGTAGCGGGGGGGACATCCCCGAACACTGAAGCTTTCTTT

V gene: TRBV23-1
D gene: NA
clone size: NA
J gene: TRBJ2-7
CDR3 protein: CASRRTPTYEQYF
CDR3 DNA: TGCGCCAGCAGGCGTACTCCGACCTACGAGCAGTACTTC

V gene: TRBV4-3
D gene: NA
clone size: NA
J gene: TRBJ2-7
CDR3 protein: CASSQGARQVSYEQYF
CDR3 DNA: TGCGCCAGCAGCCAAGGGGCCCGACAGGTCTCCTACGAGCAGTACTTC

V gene: TRBV3-1/TRBV3-2
D gene: TRBD1
clone size: NA
J gene: TRBJ1-2
CDR3 protein: CASSPRQGSSWGLNYGYTF
CDR3 DNA: TGTGCCAGCAGCCCCCGACAGGGATCCTCCTGGGGCCTTAACTATGGCTACACCTTC

V gene: TRBV9
D gene: TRBD2
clone size: NA
J gene: TRBJ2-3
CDR3 protein: CASSLRTSGSTDTQYF
CDR3 DNA: TGTGCCAGCAGCTTACGGACTAGCGGTAGCACAGATACGCAGTATTTT

V gene: TRBV10-2
D gene: NA
clone size: NA
J gene: TRBJ1-1
CDR3 protein: CASMYSLGQNTEAFF
CDR3 DNA: TGCGCCAGCATGTATAGTTTGGGGCAGAACACTGAAGCTTTCTTT

V gene: TRBV7-2
D gene: NA
clone size: NA
J gene: TRBJ2-5
CDR3 protein: CASSLSTATKETQYF
CDR3 DNA: TGTGCCAGCAGCTTGTCTACAGCAACGAAAGAGACCCAGTACTTC

V gene: TRBV28
D gene: NA
clone size: once
J gene: TRBJ2-5
CDR3 protein: CASSLARGSSVQETQYF
CDR3 DNA: TGTGCCAGCAGTTTAGCTCGTGGCAGTTCAGTCCAAGAGACCCAGTACTTC

V gene: TRBV7-7
D gene: TRBD2
clone size: once
J gene: TRBJ2-5
CDR3 protein: CASSHGLAGLETQYF
CDR3 DNA: TGTGCCAGCAGCCACGGACTAGCCGGGTTGGAGACCCAGTACTTC

V gene: TRBV5-5
D gene: TRBD1
clone size: NA
J gene: TRBJ1-4
CDR3 protein: CASSPLRDRGNEKLFF
CDR3 DNA: TGTGCCAGCAGCCCACTCCGGGACAGGGGTAATGAAAAACTGTTTTTT

V gene: TRBV24-1
D gene: NA
clone size: NA
J gene: TRBJ2-7
CDR3 protein: CATSDEQGSQYF
CDR3 DNA: TGTGCCACCAGTGACGAACAGGGTTCGCAGTACTTC

V gene: TRBV6-5
D gene: NA
clone size: NA
J gene: TRBJ1-5
CDR3 protein: CASSSGAYSNQPQHF
CDR3 DNA: TGTGCCAGCAGTTCGGGAGCCTATAGCAATCAGCCCCAGCATTTT

V gene: TRBV9
D gene: NA
clone size: once
J gene: TRBJ1-3
CDR3 protein: CASSGGTRVAGNTIYF
CDR3 DNA: TGTGCCAGCAGCGGCGGAACCCGAGTAGCTGGAAACACCATATATTTT

V gene: TRBV3-1/TRBV3-2
D gene: TRBD1
clone size: NA
J gene: TRBJ2-7
CDR3 protein: CASSPDGTGVYEQYF
CDR3 DNA: TGTGCCAGCAGCCCGGACGGGACAGGGGTCTACGAGCAGTACTTC

V gene: TRBV9
D gene: TRBD1
clone size: NA
J gene: TRBJ1-6
CDR3 protein: CASNEGARNSPLHF
CDR3 DNA: TGTGCCAGCAACGAGGGGGCGCGGAATTCACCCCTCCACTTT

V gene: TRBV3-1/TRBV3-2
D gene: NA
clone size: NA
J gene: TRBJ1-1
CDR3 protein: CASSQDIAGDTEAFF
CDR3 DNA: TGTGCCAGCAGCCAAGACATAGCAGGGGACACTGAAGCTTTCTTT

V gene: TRBV11-1
D gene: NA
clone size: NA
J gene: TRBJ2-1
CDR3 protein: CASSSDYPINEQFF
CDR3 DNA: TGTGCCAGCAGCTCCGACTATCCGATCAATGAGCAGTTCTTC

V gene: TRBV7-8
D gene: NA
clone size: NA
J gene: TRBJ2-7
CDR3 protein: CASSSRAYEQYF
CDR3 DNA: TGTGCCAGCAGCTCCCGCGCCTACGAGCAGTACTTC

V gene: TRBV15
D gene: TRBD2
clone size: NA
J gene: TRBJ2-1
CDR3 protein: CATSERGQINEQFF
CDR3 DNA: TGTGCCACCAGCGAGCGGGGCCAGATCAATGAGCAGTTCTTC

V gene: TRBV12-5
D gene: TRBD2
clone size: NA
J gene: TRBJ2-3
CDR3 protein: CASGLVLRGGALDTDTQYF
CDR3 DNA: TGTGCTAGTGGTTTGGTACTTCGCGGGGGGGCCCTCGACACAGATACGCAGTATTTT

V gene: TRBV6-1
D gene: NA
clone size: NA
J gene: TRBJ2-1
CDR3 protein: CASSDLMVGPYNEQFF
CDR3 DNA: TGTGCCAGCAGTGACCTTATGGTGGGGCCCTACAATGAGCAGTTCTTC

V gene: TRBV30
D gene: TRBD1
clone size: once
J gene: TRBJ1-5
CDR3 protein: CAWGDRGDQPQHF
CDR3 DNA: TGTGCCTGGGGGGACAGGGGAGATCAGCCCCAGCATTTT